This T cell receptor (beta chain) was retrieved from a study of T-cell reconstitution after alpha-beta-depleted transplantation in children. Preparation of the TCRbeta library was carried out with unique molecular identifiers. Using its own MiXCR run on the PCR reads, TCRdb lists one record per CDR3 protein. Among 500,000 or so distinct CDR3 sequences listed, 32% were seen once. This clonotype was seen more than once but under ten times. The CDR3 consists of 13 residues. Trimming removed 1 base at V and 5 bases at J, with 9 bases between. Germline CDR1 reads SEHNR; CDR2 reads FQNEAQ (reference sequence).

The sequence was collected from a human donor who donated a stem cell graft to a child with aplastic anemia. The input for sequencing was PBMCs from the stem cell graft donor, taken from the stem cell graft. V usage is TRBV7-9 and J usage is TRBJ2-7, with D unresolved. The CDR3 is CASSLGSSDEQYV. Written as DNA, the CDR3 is TGTGCCAGCAGCTTAGGTTCCAGCGACGAGCAGTACGTC.